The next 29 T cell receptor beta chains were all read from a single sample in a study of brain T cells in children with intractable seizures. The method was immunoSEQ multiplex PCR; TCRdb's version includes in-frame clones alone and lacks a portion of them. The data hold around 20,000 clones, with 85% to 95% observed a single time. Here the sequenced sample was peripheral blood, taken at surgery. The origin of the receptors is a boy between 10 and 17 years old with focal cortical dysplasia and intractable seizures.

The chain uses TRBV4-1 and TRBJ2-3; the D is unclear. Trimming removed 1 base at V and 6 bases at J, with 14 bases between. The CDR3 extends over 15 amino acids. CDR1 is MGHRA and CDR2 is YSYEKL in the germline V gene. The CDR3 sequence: CASSQGQASWDTQYF. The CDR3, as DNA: TGCGCCAGCAGCCAAGGTCAGGCAAGCTGGGATACGCAGTATTTT.

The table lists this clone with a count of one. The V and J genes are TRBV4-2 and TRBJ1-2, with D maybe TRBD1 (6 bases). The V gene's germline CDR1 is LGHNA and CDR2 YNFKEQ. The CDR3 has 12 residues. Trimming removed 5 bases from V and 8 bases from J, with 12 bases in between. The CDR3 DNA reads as TGTGCCAGCAGCGACGGGGGCTGGGGCTACACCTTC. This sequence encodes CASSDGGWGYTF.

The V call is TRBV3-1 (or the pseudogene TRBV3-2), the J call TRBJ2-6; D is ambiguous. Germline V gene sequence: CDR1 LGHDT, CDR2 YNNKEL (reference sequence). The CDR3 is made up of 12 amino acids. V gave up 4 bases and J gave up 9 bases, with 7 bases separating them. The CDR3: CASSPDFNVLTF. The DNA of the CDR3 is TGTGCCAGCAGCCCGGATTTCAACGTCCTGACTTTC.

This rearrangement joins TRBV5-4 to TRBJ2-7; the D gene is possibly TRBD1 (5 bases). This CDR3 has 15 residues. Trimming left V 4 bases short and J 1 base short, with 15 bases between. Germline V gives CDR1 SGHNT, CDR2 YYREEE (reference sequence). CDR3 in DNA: TGTGCCAGCAGCCTTACAACAGGAATTTCCTACGAGCAGTACTTC. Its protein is CASSLTTGISYEQYF. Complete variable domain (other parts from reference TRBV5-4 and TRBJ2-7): ETGVTQSPTHLIKTRGQQVTLRCSSQSGHNTVSWYQQALGQGPQFIFQYYREEENGRGNFPPRFSGLQFPNYSSELNVNALELDDSALYLCASSLTTGISYEQYFGPGTRLTVT.

CDR3 coding DNA: TGCACCAGCAGCCCTCCAGGGAGGTCCAATGAGCAGTTCTTC. Its translation is CTSSPPGRSNEQFF. The J gene is TRBJ2-1, the V gene TRBV1; the table's D call TRBD2 went unverified against the DNA. TRBV1 is deemed a pseudogene. This CDR3 is 14 amino acids long.

The CDR3 DNA reads as TGTGCCAGCACAATTTCGGCAGGGGGGGCAGATACGCAGTATTTT. Translating it yields CASTISAGGADTQYF. The genes are TRBV28 and TRBJ2-3, with D possibly being TRBD1 or TRBD2 (7 bases each). The V gene lost 7 bases and the J gene lost 4 bases, with 18 bases spanning the gap. The CDR3 spans 15 residues. Germline-derived CDR1 and CDR2 are MDHEN and SYDVKM.

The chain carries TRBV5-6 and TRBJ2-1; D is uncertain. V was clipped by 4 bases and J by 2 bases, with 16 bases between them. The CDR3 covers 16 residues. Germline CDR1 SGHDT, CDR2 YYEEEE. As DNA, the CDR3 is TGTGCCAGCAGCCTCGGAGAAGTGAGACCCTACAATGAGCAGTTCTTC. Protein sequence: CASSLGEVRPYNEQFF.

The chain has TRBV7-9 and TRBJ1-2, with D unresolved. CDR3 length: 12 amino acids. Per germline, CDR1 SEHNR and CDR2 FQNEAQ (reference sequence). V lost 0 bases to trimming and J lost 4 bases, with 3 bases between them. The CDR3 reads CASSLAFYGYTF. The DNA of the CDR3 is TGTGCCAGCAGCTTAGCTTTCTATGGCTACACCTTC. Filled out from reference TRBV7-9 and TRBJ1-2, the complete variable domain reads DTGVSQNPRHKITKRGQNVTFRCDPISEHNRLYWYRQTLGQGPEFLTYFQNEAQLEKSRLLSDRFSAERPKGSFSTLEIQRTEQGDSAMYLCASSLAFYGYTFGSGTRLTVV.

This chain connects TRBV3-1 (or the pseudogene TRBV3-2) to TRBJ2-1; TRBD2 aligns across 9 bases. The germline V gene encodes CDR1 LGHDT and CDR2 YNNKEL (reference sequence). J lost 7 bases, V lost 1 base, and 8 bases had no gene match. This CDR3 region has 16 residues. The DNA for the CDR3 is TGTGCCAGCAGCCAAGTTCGGCGGGGGGGCCCGAATGAGCAGTTCTTC. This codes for CASSQVRRGGPNEQFF.

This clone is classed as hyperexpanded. CDR3 in DNA: TGTGCCAGTAGCCTGGGTTGGGCGGCTGGCGAGCAGTACTTC. This codes for CASSLGWAAGEQYF. The chain uses TRBV19 and TRBJ2-7; D is ambiguous. This CDR3 comprises 14 residues. Germline V gene sequence: CDR1 LNHDA, CDR2 SQIVND (reference sequence). The V end lost 6 bases, the J end lost 6 bases, and 18 bases lay between the germline ends.

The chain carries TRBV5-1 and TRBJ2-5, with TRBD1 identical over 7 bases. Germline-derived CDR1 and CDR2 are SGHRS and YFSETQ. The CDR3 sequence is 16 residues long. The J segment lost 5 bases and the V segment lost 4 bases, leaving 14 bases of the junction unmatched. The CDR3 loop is CASSAALTGFSETQYF. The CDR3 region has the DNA TGCGCCAGCAGCGCTGCTCTGACAGGGTTTTCGGAGACCCAGTACTTC. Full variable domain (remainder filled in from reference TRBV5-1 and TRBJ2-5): KAGVTQTPRYLIKTRGQQVTLSCSPISGHRSVSWYQQTPGQGLQFLFEYFSETQRNKGNFPGRFSGRQFSNSRSEMNVSTLELGDSALYLCASSAALTGFSETQYFGPGTRLLVL.

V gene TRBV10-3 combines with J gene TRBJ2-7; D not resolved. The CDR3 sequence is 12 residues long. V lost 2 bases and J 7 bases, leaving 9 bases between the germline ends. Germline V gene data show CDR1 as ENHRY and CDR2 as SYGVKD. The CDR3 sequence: CAISEAQREQYV. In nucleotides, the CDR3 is TGTGCCATCAGTGAGGCCCAGAGGGAGCAGTACGTC.

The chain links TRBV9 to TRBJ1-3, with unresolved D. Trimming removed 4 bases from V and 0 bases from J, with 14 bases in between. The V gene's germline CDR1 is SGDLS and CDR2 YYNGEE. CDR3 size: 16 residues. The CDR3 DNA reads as TGTGCCAGCAGCAATAAAGCAGGCTACTCTGGAAACACCATATATTTT. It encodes CASSNKAGYSGNTIYF.

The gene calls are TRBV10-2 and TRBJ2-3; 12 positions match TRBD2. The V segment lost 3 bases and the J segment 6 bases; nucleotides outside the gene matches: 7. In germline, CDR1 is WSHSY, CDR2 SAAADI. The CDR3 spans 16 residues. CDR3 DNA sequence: TGCGCCAGCAGTGACCCTAGCGGGAGGGTGCGCGATACGCAGTATTTT. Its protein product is CASSDPSGRVRDTQYF.

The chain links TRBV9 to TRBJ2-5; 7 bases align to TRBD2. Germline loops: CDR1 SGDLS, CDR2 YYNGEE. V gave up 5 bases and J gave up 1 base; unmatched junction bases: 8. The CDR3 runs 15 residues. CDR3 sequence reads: CASSTSGGSQETQYF. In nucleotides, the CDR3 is TGTGCCAGCAGTACCTCGGGGGGATCCCAAGAGACCCAGTACTTC.

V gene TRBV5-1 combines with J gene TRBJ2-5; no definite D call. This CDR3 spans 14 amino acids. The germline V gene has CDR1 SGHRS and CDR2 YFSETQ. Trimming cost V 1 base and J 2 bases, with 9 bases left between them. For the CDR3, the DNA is TGCGCCAGCAGCTTGAGCCGGTATCAAGAGACCCAGTACTTC. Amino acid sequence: CASSLSRYQETQYF.

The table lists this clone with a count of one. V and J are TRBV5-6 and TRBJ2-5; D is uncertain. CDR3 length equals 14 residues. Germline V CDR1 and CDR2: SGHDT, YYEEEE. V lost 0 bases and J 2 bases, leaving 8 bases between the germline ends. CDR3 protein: CASSLALGQETQYF. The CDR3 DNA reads TGTGCCAGCAGCTTGGCTCTGGGGCAAGAGACCCAGTACTTC.

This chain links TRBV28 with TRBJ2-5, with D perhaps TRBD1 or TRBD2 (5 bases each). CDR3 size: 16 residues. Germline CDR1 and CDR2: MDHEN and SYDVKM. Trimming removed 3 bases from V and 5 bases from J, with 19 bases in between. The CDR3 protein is CASSLSFGASWETQYF. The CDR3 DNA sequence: TGTGCCAGCAGTTTGTCGTTCGGGGCTAGCTGGGAGACCCAGTACTTC.

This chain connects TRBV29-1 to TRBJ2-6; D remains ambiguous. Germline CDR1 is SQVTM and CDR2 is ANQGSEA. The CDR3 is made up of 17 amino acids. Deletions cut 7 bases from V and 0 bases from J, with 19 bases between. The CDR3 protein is CSAWSVPSSSGANVLTF. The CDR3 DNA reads TGCAGCGCATGGTCAGTCCCCTCTAGCTCTGGGGCCAACGTCCTGACTTTC.

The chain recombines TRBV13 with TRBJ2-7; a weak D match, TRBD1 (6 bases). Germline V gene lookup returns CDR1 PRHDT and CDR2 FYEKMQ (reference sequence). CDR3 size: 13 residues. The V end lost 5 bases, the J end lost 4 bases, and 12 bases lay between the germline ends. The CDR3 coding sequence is TGTGCCAGCAGCCCCGGGACAAGTTACGAGCAGTACTTC. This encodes CASSPGTSYEQYF.

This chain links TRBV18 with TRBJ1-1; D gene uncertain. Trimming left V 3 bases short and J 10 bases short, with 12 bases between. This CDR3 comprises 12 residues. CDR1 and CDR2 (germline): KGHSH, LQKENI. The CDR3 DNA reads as TGTGCCAGCTCACCTCAGGACCGGGGAGCTTTCTTT. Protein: CASSPQDRGAFF.

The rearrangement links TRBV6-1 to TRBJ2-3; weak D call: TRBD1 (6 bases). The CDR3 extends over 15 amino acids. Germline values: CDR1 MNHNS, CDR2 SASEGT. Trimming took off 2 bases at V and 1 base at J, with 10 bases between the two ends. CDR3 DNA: TGTGCCAGCAGTGAATTGAGACAGGGCACAGATACGCAGTATTTT. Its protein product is CASSELRQGTDTQYF.

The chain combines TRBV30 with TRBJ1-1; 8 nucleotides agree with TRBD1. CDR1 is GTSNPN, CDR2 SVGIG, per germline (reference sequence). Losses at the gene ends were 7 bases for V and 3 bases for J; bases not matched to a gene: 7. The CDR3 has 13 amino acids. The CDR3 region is CASADRADTEAFF. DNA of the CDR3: TGTGCCTCCGCGGACAGGGCGGACACTGAAGCTTTCTTT.

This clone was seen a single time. CDR3 region: CASSSTSTDTQYF. CDR3 coding DNA: TGTGCCAGCAGCTCCACCAGCACAGATACGCAGTATTTT. This chain uses TRBV7-7 with TRBJ2-3; D gene unclear. V gave up 4 bases and J gave up 0 bases, with 5 bases separating them. This CDR3 spans 13 amino acids. CDR1 is SSHAT and CDR2 is FNYEAQ in the germline V gene (reference sequence).

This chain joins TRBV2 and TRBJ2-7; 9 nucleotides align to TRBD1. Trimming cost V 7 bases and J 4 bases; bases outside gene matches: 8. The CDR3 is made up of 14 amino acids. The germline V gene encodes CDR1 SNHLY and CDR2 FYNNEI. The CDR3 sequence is CASNAGTGRYEQYF. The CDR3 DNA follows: TGTGCCAGCAATGCCGGGACAGGGCGGTACGAGCAGTACTTC.

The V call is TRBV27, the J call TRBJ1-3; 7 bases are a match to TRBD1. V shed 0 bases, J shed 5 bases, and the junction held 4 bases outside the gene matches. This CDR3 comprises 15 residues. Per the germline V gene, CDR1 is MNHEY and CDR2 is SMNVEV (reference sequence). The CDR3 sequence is CASSLSRGLRNTIYF. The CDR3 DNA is TGTGCCAGCAGTTTATCAAGGGGGCTTCGAAACACCATATATTTT.

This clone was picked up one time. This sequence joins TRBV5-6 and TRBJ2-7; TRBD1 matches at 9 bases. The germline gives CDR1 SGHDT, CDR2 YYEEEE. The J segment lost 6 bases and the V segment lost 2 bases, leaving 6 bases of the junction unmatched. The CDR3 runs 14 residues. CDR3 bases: TGTGCCAGCAGCTTTGGGACAGGGATCGGCGAGCAGTACGTC. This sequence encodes CASSFGTGIGEQYV.

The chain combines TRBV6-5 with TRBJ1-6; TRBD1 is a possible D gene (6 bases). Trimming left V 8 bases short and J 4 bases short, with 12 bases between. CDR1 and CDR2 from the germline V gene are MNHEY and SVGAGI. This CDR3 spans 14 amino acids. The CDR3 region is CASGGTTYNSPLHF. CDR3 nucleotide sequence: TGTGCCAGCGGAGGGACAACGTATAATTCACCCCTCCACTTT.

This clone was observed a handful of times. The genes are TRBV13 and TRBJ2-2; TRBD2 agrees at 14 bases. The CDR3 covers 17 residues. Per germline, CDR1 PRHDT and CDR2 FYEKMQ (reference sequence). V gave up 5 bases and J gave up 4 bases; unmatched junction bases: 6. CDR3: CASSRGLAGGGTGELFF. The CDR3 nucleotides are TGTGCCAGCAGCCGCGGACTAGCGGGGGGAGGCACCGGGGAGCTGTTTTTT.